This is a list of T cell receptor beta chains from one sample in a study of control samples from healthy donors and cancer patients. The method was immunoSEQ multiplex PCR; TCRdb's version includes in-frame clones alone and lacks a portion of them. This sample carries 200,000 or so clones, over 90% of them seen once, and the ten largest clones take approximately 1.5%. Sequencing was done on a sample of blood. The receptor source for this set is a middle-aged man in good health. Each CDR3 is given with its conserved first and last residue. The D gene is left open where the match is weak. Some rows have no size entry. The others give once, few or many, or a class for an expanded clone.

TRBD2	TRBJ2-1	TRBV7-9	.	CASSTPGLDNEQFF	TGTGCCAGCAGCACACCGGGACTAGACAATGAGCAGTTCTTC
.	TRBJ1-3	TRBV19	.	CASSSRGSGNTIYF	TGTGCCAGTAGTTCGAGGGGCTCTGGAAACACCATATATTTT
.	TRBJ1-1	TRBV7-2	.	CASSLAGRGGTEAFF	TGTGCCAGCAGCTTAGCGGGGCGCGGTGGCACTGAAGCTTTCTTT
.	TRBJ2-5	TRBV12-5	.	CASGLGTALEETQYF	TGTGCTAGTGGTTTGGGGACAGCGTTAGAAGAGACCCAGTACTTC
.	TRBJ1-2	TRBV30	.	CAWSPGSYGYTF	TGTGCCTGGAGCCCCGGCAGCTATGGCTACACCTTC
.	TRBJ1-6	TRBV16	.	CASSQEGFGSPLHF	TGTGCCAGCAGCCAAGAGGGCTTTGGTTCACCCCTCCACTTT
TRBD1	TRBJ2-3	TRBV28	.	CASRPTGTGGDTQYF	TGTGCCAGCAGGCCCACAGGGACAGGGGGCGATACGCAGTATTTT
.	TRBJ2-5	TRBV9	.	CASSVGQVGETQYF	TGTGCCAGCAGCGTAGGTCAAGTCGGAGAGACCCAGTACTTC
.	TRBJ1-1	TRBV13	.	CASSLVQGGMRAFF	TGTGCCAGCAGCTTAGTTCAAGGGGGTATGAGGGCTTTCTTT
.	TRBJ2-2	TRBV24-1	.	CATSDDTGELFF	TGTGCCACCAGTGATGACACCGGGGAGCTGTTTTTT
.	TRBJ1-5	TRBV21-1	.	CASSRRVRDPNQPQHF	TGTGCCAGCAGCCGAAGAGTCCGGGACCCCAATCAGCCCCAGCATTTT
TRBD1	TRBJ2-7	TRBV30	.	CAWSSGTGLLGYEQYF	TGTGCCTGGAGTTCCGGGACAGGGCTTTTAGGGTACGAGCAGTACTTC
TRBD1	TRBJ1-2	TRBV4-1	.	CASSQEDRGYGYTF	TGCGCCAGCAGCCAAGAGGACAGGGGATATGGCTACACCTTC
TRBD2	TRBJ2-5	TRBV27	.	CASSSLAGGGETQYF	TGTGCCAGCAGTTCCCTAGCGGGGGGTGGGGAGACCCAGTACTTC
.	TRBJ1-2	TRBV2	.	CASSSILGAVYGYTF	TGTGCCAGCAGTTCCATACTCGGGGCAGTTTATGGCTACACCTTC
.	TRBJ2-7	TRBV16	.	CASSQWGIPEYEQYF	TGTGCCAGCAGCCAATGGGGCATTCCAGAGTACGAGCAGTACTTC
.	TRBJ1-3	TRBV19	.	CASKRGGPGNTIYF	TGTGCCAGTAAACGGGGAGGTCCTGGAAACACCATATATTTT
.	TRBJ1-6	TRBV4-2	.	CASSQDTAPLHF	TGTGCCAGCAGCCAAGATACCGCGCCCCTCCACTTT
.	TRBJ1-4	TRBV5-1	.	CASSVLQGSNEKLFF	TGCGCCAGCAGCGTGCTGCAGGGATCTAATGAAAAACTGTTTTTT
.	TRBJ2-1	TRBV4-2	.	CASSQEGEGSGADEQFF	TGTGCCAGCAGCCAAGAGGGGGAGGGATCAGGGGCTGATGAGCAGTTCTTC
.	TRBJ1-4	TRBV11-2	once	CASSPGGRAQGGREKLFF	TGTGCCAGCAGCCCGGGCGGGAGGGCCCAGGGCGGAAGAGAAAAACTGTTTTTT
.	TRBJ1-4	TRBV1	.	CTSSTPGSSNEKLFF	TGCACCAGCAGTACACCGGGGTCCTCGAATGAAAAACTGTTTTTT
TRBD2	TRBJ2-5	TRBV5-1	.	CASRSGGHETQYF	TGCGCCAGCAGATCGGGGGGGCACGAGACCCAGTACTTC
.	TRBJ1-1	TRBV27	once	CASSSIPGAGSNAGTEAFF	TGTGCCAGCAGCTCTATTCCAGGGGCGGGATCAAACGCGGGCACTGAAGCTTTCTTT
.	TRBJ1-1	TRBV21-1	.	CATSPWSNTEAFF	TGTGCCACCTCACCTTGGTCGAACACTGAAGCTTTCTTT
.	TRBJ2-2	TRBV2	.	CASVIDFTGELFF	TGTGCCAGCGTAATTGACTTCACCGGGGAGCTGTTTTTT
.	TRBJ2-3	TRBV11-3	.	CASSLGPRVVGDTQYF	TGTGCCAGCAGCTTAGGGCCGAGGGTCGTAGGAGATACGCAGTATTTT
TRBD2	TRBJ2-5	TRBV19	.	CASSLSGGAGETQYF	TGTGCCAGTAGCCTTAGCGGGGGGGCTGGGGAGACCCAGTACTTC
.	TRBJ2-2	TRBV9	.	CASSVAGGSNTGELFF	TGTGCCAGCAGCGTAGCTGGGGGCTCTAACACCGGGGAGCTGTTTTTT
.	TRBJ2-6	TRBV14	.	CASSRRQGPFSGANVLTF	TGTGCCAGCAGCCGCCGGCAGGGGCCCTTCTCTGGGGCCAACGTCCTGACTTTC
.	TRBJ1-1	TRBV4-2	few	CASSQVQARVGTEAFF	TGTGCCAGCAGCCAAGTCCAGGCCCGGGTGGGCACTGAAGCTTTCTTT
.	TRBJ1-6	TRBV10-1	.	CAIVRGQPNSPLHF	TGCGCCATCGTAAGGGGTCAGCCCAATTCACCCCTCCACTTT
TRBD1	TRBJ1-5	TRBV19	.	CATDRGREQPQHF	TGTGCCACAGACAGGGGGCGAGAGCAGCCCCAGCATTTT
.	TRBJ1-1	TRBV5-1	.	CASSPDTSNTEAFF	TGCGCCAGCAGCCCGGACACCTCGAACACTGAAGCTTTCTTT
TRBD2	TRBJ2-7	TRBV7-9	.	CASSLLSPWGGEQYF	TGTGCCAGCAGCTTACTCTCGCCTTGGGGGGGGGAGCAGTACTTC
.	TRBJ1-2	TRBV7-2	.	CASSLAQGRLYGYTF	TGTGCCAGCAGCTTAGCCCAGGGGCGCCTCTATGGCTACACCTTC
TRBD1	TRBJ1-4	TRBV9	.	CASSVEGGAGGKLFF	TGTGCCAGCAGCGTAGAAGGGGGCGCGGGAGGAAAACTGTTTTTT
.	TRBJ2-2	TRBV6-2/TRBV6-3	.	CASSYRAGELFF	TGTGCCAGCAGTTACAGGGCTGGGGAGCTGTTTTTT
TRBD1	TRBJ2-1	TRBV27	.	CASSLDRLLPGEQFF	TGTGCCAGCAGTTTGGACAGGCTCCTTCCAGGGGAGCAGTTCTTC
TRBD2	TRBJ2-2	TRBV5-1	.	CASSLRAGGSSGELFF	TGCGCCAGCAGCTTGAGAGCGGGGGGTTCCTCCGGGGAGCTGTTTTTT
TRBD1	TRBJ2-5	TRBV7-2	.	CASSALSQGVVTQYF	TGTGCCAGCAGCGCCCTCTCCCAGGGGGTAGTGACCCAGTACTTC
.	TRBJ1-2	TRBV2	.	CASRTGTPAGYTF	TGTGCCAGCAGGACCGGGACCCCCGCCGGCTACACCTTC
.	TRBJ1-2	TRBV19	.	CASSIEAGVTGYTF	TGTGCCAGTAGTATAGAAGCTGGTGTTACTGGCTACACCTTC
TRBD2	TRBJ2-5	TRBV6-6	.	CASSFGLAGGETQYF	TGTGCCAGCAGCTTCGGACTAGCGGGGGGAGAGACCCAGTACTTC
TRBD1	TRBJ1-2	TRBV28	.	CASSSPSQGGVYGYTF	TGTGCCAGCAGTTCCCCTTCCCAGGGGGGAGTCTATGGCTACACCTTC
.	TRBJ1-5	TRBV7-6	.	CASSLGPEGNQPQHF	TGTGCCAGCAGCTTAGGACCCGAAGGCAATCAGCCCCAGCATTTT
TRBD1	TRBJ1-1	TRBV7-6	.	CASSLKGQGAKDSEAFF	TGTGCCAGCAGCTTAAAGGGACAGGGGGCGAAAGACTCTGAAGCTTTCTTT
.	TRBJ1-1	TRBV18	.	CASSPYNRDSLVKAFF	TGTGCCAGCTCACCGTACAACCGGGACTCGTTAGTAAAAGCTTTCTTT
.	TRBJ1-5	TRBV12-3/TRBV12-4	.	CASSSSEPQHF	TGTGCCAGCAGCTCCAGTGAGCCCCAGCATTTT
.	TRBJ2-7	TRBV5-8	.	CASSLGQGGRNEQYF	TGTGCCAGCAGCTTGGGACAGGGAGGGAGGAACGAGCAGTACTTC
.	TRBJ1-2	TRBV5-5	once	CASSFPMRGRDYGYTF	TGTGCCAGCAGCTTCCCCATGCGAGGGAGGGACTATGGCTACACCTTC
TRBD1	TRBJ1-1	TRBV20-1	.	CSASATRDRLGAFF	TGCAGTGCTAGTGCGACCCGGGACAGATTAGGAGCTTTCTTT
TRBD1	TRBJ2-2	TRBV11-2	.	CASSWGGQGATGELFF	TGTGCCAGCAGCTGGGGGGGACAGGGTGCCACCGGGGAGCTGTTTTTT